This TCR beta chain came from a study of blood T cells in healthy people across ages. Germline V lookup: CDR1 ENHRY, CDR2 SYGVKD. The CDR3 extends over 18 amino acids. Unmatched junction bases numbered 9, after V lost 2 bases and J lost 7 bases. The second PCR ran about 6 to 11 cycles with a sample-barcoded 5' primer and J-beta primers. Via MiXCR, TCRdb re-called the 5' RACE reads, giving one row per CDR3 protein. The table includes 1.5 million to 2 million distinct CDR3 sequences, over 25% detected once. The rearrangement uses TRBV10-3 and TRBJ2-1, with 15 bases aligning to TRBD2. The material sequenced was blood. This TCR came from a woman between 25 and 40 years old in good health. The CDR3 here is CAISETPGLAGGRNEQFF. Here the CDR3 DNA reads TGTGCCATCAGTGAGACACCGGGACTAGCGGGAGGTAGGAATGAGCAGTTCTTC.